The source of this T cell receptor (beta chain) is a study of T cells in Graves' hyperthyroidism and ophthalmopathy. TCR beta CDR3 region amplification was performed from RNA transcripts. Primed by the HTBI set, a first-round RT-PCR was run on the TCR CDR3. TCRdb independently ran MiXCR on the multiplex PCR reads; one entry per CDR3 protein. The table lists a few hundred thousand distinct CDR3 sequences, less than 20% of them singletons. The germline CDR1 and CDR2 sequences are MDHEN and SYDVKM. CDR3 length: 12 amino acids. The junction had 4 bases not matched to a gene; V was cut back by 4 bases and J by 8 bases. With a duration under 2 months, the hyperthyroidism was newly diagnosed in patients aged 18 to 65. A few counts support this clonotype. What it recognizes is unknown. Study-wide findings and caveats: In the analysis, a 13 V-J model separated ophthalmopathy from stable hyperthyroidism.

Sequenced: blood. The chain uses TRBV28 and TRBJ1-2; 7 positions agree with TRBD1. This clonotype was obtained from a woman aged 25 to 39 with Graves' hyperthyroidism. The DNA for the CDR3 is TGTGCCAGCAGTTCTAGGGGGCTCGGCTACACCTTC. Translation: CASSSRGLGYTF.